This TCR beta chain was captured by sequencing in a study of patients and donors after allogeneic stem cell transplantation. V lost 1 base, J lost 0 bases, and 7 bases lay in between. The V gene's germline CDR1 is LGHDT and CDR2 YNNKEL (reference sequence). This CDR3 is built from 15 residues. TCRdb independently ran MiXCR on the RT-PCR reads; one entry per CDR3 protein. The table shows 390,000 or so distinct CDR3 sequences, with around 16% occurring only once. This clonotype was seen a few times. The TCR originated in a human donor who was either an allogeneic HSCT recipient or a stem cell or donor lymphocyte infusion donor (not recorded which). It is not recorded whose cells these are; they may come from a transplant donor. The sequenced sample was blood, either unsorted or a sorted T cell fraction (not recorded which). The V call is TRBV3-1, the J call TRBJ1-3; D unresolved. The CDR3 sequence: CASSQGETSGNTIYF. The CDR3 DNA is TGTGCCAGCAGCCAAGGCGAGACCTCTGGAAACACCATATATTTT. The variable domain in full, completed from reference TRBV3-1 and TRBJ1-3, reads DTAVSQTPKYLVTQMGNDKSIKCEQNLGHDTMYWYKQDSKKFLKIMFSYNNKELIINETVPNRFSPKSPDKAHLNLHINSLELGDSAVYFCASSQGETSGNTIYFGEGSWLTVV.